The 28 T cell receptor beta chains below were found in one sample sequenced in a study of beta chain features in type 1 diabetes (dated by TCRdb to between 2018 and 2020). Libraries were prepared through the immunoSEQ multiplex PCR assay. All of the isolated RNA was reverse transcribed with the High Capacity cDNA Reverse Transcription Kit, so expressed TCRB transcripts were sequenced. TCRdb re-hosts the immuneACCESS table, in-frame sequences only. Its copies lack some clones; in the studies checked, an unresolved V gene accounts for under half of them, and the cause for the rest is not known. The sample has 300,000 to 450,000 clones on record, roughly an eighth of them singletons. The top ten clonotypes cover less than 0.02% of the sample. The source material was naive CD4+ T cells from blood. Taken with the paper, the label for cell subset or site translates to: true naive CD4+ T cells. These receptors all come from a man between 18 and 35 years old in good health.

In this sample, this clone turned up a few times. This chain connects TRBV5-6 to TRBJ1-1, with D unresolved. The CDR3 has 14 residues. V shed 3 bases and J shed 7 bases, with 16 bases lying between them. The V gene's germline CDR1 is SGHDT and CDR2 YYEEEE. The CDR3 loop is CASSWRPTSIEAFF. DNA of the CDR3: TGTGCCAGCAGCTGGAGGCCGACAAGCATTGAAGCTTTCTTT.

In this sample, this clone turned up a few times. The chain joins TRBV7-2 to TRBJ1-5; D possibly corresponds to TRBD1 (5 bases). In germline, CDR1 is SGHTA, CDR2 FQGNSA. V lost 2 bases to trimming and J lost 11 bases, with 13 bases between them. The CDR3 runs to 13 residues. The CDR3 sequence: CASSLIGGPAQHF. CDR3 nucleotides: TGTGCCAGCAGCTTAATCGGGGGTCCAGCCCAGCATTTT.

This clone was counted a few times. The chain has TRBV5-1 and TRBJ2-5; 9 positions agree with TRBD1. The CDR3 length is 20 residues. Trimming took 1 base from V and 2 from J; bases not matched to a gene: 18. Germline V gene lookup returns CDR1 SGHRS and CDR2 YFSETQ. This chain's CDR3 is CASSLLIGTGQARNQETQYF. DNA of the CDR3: TGCGCCAGCAGCTTGCTCATCGGGACAGGGCAGGCGCGGAATCAAGAGACCCAGTACTTC.

The table lists this clone with a few counts. The chain couples TRBV5-5 to TRBJ2-7, with 7 bases matching TRBD1. This CDR3 is 15 amino acids long. The V segment lost 5 bases and the J segment 3 bases; nucleotides outside the gene matches: 11. Germline V gene sequence: CDR1 SGHKS, CDR2 YYEKEE (reference sequence). In nucleotides, the CDR3 is TGTGCCAGCAGTTGGGACAGCCCCCCTCTCTACGAGCAGTACTTC. It is translated as CASSWDSPPLYEQYF. Full variable domain (outside the CDR3, taken from reference TRBV5-5 and TRBJ2-7): DAGVTQSPTHLIKTRGQQVTLRCSPISGHKSVSWYQQVLGQGPQFIFQYYEKEERGRGNFPDRFSARQFPNYSSELNVNALLLGDSALYLCASSWDSPPLYEQYFGPGTRLTVT.

This clone turned up a few times. The J gene is TRBJ1-3, the V gene TRBV7-2; 7 bases are shared with TRBD1. With V trimmed by 5 bases and J by 0 bases, 7 bases remained unmatched. The CDR3 totals 16 residues. From germline, CDR1 is SGHTA and CDR2 FQGNSA. The CDR3 nucleotides are TGTGCCAGCAGCCATAAGACAGGGAACTCTGGAAACACCATATATTTT. Translating it yields CASSHKTGNSGNTIYF.

This clone appeared a few times. In DNA, the CDR3 is TGTGCCAGCAGTTACATAAAGGGGGATCAGCCCCAGCATTTT. It specifies CASSYIKGDQPQHF. This rearrangement joins TRBV6-5 to TRBJ1-5; tentatively, D is TRBD1 (6 bases). The CDR3 consists of 14 residues. The V gene's germline CDR1 is MNHEY and CDR2 SVGAGI. V lost 2 bases to trimming and J lost 5 bases, with 10 bases between them.

This chain connects TRBV18 to TRBJ2-5, with D perhaps TRBD1 (5 bases). V lost 3 bases, J lost 5 bases, and 16 bases lay in between. CDR3 length: 15 amino acids. Germline CDR1 reads KGHSH; CDR2 reads LQKENI. CDR3 nucleotide sequence: TGTGCCAGCTCACCGGGCCTCCAGGGTACCGAGACCCAGTACTTC. Protein: CASSPGLQGTETQYF.

A few counts support this clone. J is TRBJ2-5 and V is TRBV19, with 10 positions matching TRBD2. CDR1 is LNHDA and CDR2 is SQIVND in the germline V gene (reference sequence). This CDR3 region has 15 residues. Losses at the gene ends were 4 bases for V and 2 bases for J; bases not matched to a gene: 4. DNA for the CDR3: TGTGCCAGTAGTACTCTAGCGGGAGCTCAAGAGACCCAGTACTTC. Its translation is CASSTLAGAQETQYF.

This clone was seen a few times. The chain is built from TRBV7-9 and TRBJ1-1; TRBD1 aligns across 8 bases. The V gene end was trimmed by 0 bases and the J gene end by 7 bases; junction bases not matched to a gene: 7. The CDR3 runs to 15 residues. Germline V gene lookup returns CDR1 SEHNR and CDR2 FQNEAQ (reference sequence). CDR3 region: CASSLAGGRGLEAFF. The CDR3 nucleotides are TGTGCCAGCAGCTTAGCGGGCGGCAGGGGGCTTGAAGCTTTCTTT.

This clone was seen repeatedly, ten times or more. The chain uses TRBV15 and TRBJ2-5; a possible D gene is TRBD1 (6 bases). Germline V gene data show CDR1 as LNHNV and CDR2 as YYDKDF (reference sequence). V lost 0 bases and J lost 5, with 13 bases in between. CDR3 length: 15 residues. The CDR3 region is CATSRDYRDQETQYF. DNA of the CDR3: TGTGCCACCAGCAGAGACTACAGGGATCAGGAGACCCAGTACTTC. Full variable domain (missing parts from reference TRBV15 and TRBJ2-5): DAMVIQNPRYQVTQFGKPVTLSCSQTLNHNVMYWYQQKSSQAPKLLFHYYDKDFNNEADTPDNFQSRRPNTSFCFLDIRSPGLGDTAMYLCATSRDYRDQETQYFGPGTRLLVL.

This clone was counted only a few times. V and J are TRBV5-4 and TRBJ2-1; TRBD1 matches at 10 bases. Germline V gene data show CDR1 as SGHNT and CDR2 as YYREEE (reference sequence). J was trimmed by 7 bases and V by 4 bases; bases with no gene match: 8. The CDR3 length is 15 residues. CDR3 bases: TGTGCCAGCAGCAAGGGACAGGGGCCGGGGAATGAGCAGTTCTTC. It translates to CASSKGQGPGNEQFF.

This clone was observed a few times. The chain carries TRBV5-1 and TRBJ2-5, with TRBD1 matching 12 bases. CDR3 length: 16 amino acids. With 5 bases clipped from V and 5 bases from J, the junction kept 10 bases outside the gene matches. The germline V gene encodes CDR1 SGHRS and CDR2 YFSETQ. This CDR3 is CASSEGGTGGLETQYF. The CDR3 nucleotides are TGCGCCAGCAGTGAGGGAGGGACAGGGGGCTTGGAGACCCAGTACTTC. The entire variable domain, with the rest obtained from reference TRBV5-1 and TRBJ2-5, is as follows: KAGVTQTPRYLIKTRGQQVTLSCSPISGHRSVSWYQQTPGQGLQFLFEYFSETQRNKGNFPGRFSGRQFSNSRSEMNVSTLELGDSALYLCASSEGGTGGLETQYFGPGTRLLVL.

The J gene is TRBJ2-7, the V gene TRBV7-8, with 9 bases matching TRBD2. The CDR3 length is 22 residues. V lost 1 base to trimming and J lost 3 bases; unmatched junction nucleotides: 25. Germline CDR1 and CDR2: SGHVS and FQNEAQ. CDR3 loop: CASSLERGATGLSGSRSYEQYF. In nucleotides, the CDR3 is TGTGCCAGCAGCTTAGAGCGGGGGGCGACCGGACTTTCAGGATCTCGTAGCTACGAGCAGTACTTC.

The V and J genes are TRBV7-9 and TRBJ2-1, with D unresolved. This CDR3 has 11 amino acids. The V and J ends lost 2 bases and 12 bases respectively, with 8 bases between them. Germline assignment: CDR1 SEHNR and CDR2 FQNEAQ (reference sequence). CDR3 residues: CASSLSLGQFF. The CDR3 DNA reads as TGTGCCAGCAGCTTATCGCTCGGGCAGTTCTTC.

This chain connects TRBV9 to TRBJ2-3; TRBD2 agrees at 8 bases. J lost 2 bases, V lost 4 bases, and 15 bases had no gene match. The germline V gene has CDR1 SGDLS and CDR2 YYNGEE. CDR3 size: 18 residues. The CDR3 coding sequence is TGTGCCAGCAGCCCCCGCCCGGGACTAGGGATAGACACAGATACGCAGTATTTT. This encodes CASSPRPGLGIDTDTQYF.

The table lists this clone with a few counts. The chain joins TRBV7-9 to TRBJ1-4; 7 nucleotides agree with TRBD1. The CDR3 spans 15 residues. With 3 bases clipped from V and 5 bases from J, the junction kept 6 bases outside the gene matches. Germline assignment: CDR1 SEHNR and CDR2 FQNEAQ (reference sequence). The CDR3 sequence: CASSLKRDRNEKLFF. CDR3 nucleotides: TGTGCCAGCAGCTTGAAACGGGACAGAAATGAAAAACTGTTTTTT.

The rearrangement links TRBV5-6 to TRBJ2-7; D unclear. The CDR3 spans 13 residues. Germline V gives CDR1 SGHDT, CDR2 YYEEEE. Trimming removed 0 bases at V and 6 bases at J, with 10 bases between. In DNA, the CDR3 is TGTGCCAGCAGCTTGGCCGACGGGTTCGAGCAGTACTTC. Residues: CASSLADGFEQYF.

This clone was found a few times. The sample has other DNA sequences that encode this CDR3 too. This rearrangement joins TRBV28 to TRBJ2-7, with D possibly TRBD2 on 6 matching bases. In germline, CDR1 is MDHEN, CDR2 SYDVKM. The CDR3 runs 12 residues. Trimming left V 6 bases short and J 3 bases short, with 9 bases between. The CDR3 DNA sequence: TGTGCCAGCAGGCGGGACGGCTACGAGCAGTACTTC. Residues: CASRRDGYEQYF.

The V call is TRBV29-1, the J call TRBJ1-1; D gene uncertain. Deletions cut 5 bases from V and 4 bases from J, with 14 bases between. The CDR3 contains 13 residues. Per germline, CDR1 SQVTM and CDR2 ANQGSEA. The CDR3 DNA reads as TGCAGCGTTCTTGAGTATTCTCCCACTGAAGCTTTCTTT. Amino acids: CSVLEYSPTEAFF.

This sequence joins TRBV2 and TRBJ1-5, with TRBD1 matching 7 bases. The CDR3 sequence is 16 residues long. CDR1 and CDR2 from the germline V gene are SNHLY and FYNNEI. After removal of 6 bases from V and 6 bases from J, the junction contained 14 bases not matched to a gene. DNA of the CDR3: TGTGCCAGCAGCCGCGAACGACAGGGAAGGAGTCAGCCCCAGCATTTT. As protein: CASSRERQGRSQPQHF.

CDR3 amino acids: CASHRDAANTEAFF. The CDR3 DNA follows: TGCGCCAGTCACAGGGACGCCGCTAACACTGAAGCTTTCTTT. V usage is TRBV5-1 and J usage is TRBJ1-1; TRBD1 is a possible D gene (6 bases). Germline V lookup: CDR1 SGHRS, CDR2 YFSETQ. V was clipped by 8 bases and J by 2 bases, with 16 bases between them. CDR3 length: 14 residues.

This clone was found a few times. The V and J genes are TRBV7-9 and TRBJ2-1; TRBD1 is a possible D gene (6 bases). The length of the CDR3 is 14 residues. Per germline, CDR1 SEHNR and CDR2 FQNEAQ (reference sequence). Trimming shortened V by 1 base and J by 4 bases, and 8 bases separated the two germline ends. In DNA, the CDR3 is TGTGCCAGCAGCTTAGACAGGGAGTACAATGAGCAGTTCTTC. This translates into CASSLDREYNEQFF.

In its sample, this clone was seen a few times. V usage is TRBV28 and J usage is TRBJ2-5; TRBD2 might be the D (6 bases). Germline CDR1 MDHEN, CDR2 SYDVKM. V was trimmed by 2 bases and J by 0 bases, leaving 7 bases between them. This CDR3 has 14 residues. CDR3 sequence reads: CASSLGGNQETQYF. The CDR3 DNA reads as TGTGCCAGCAGTTTAGGAGGGAACCAAGAGACCCAGTACTTC.

The J gene is TRBJ2-7, the V gene TRBV6-5, with 10 nucleotides matching TRBD2. With V trimmed by 5 bases and J by 2 bases, 6 bases remained unmatched. The CDR3 is made up of 15 amino acids. Per germline, CDR1 MNHEY and CDR2 SVGAGI. CDR3 sequence: CASSTRAGGTYEQYF. CDR3 DNA sequence: TGTGCCAGCAGTACGAGAGCGGGAGGGACCTACGAGCAGTACTTC.

The chain links TRBV28 to TRBJ1-2; D is possibly TRBD1 (6 bases). V lost 5 bases and J 14 bases, leaving 15 bases between the germline ends. CDR1 is MDHEN, CDR2 SYDVKM, per germline. CDR3 length: 11 residues. CDR3 protein: CASSTDSSYTF. The CDR3, as DNA: TGTGCCAGCAGTACGGACAGTTCATATACCTTC.

This clone was seen more than once but under ten times. The CDR3 DNA is TGCGCCAGCAGCGAGGGGACGGGACTACGTAATGAAAAACTGTTTTTT. This codes for CASSEGTGLRNEKLFF. The chain couples TRBV5-1 to TRBJ1-4; D possibly corresponds to TRBD1 (5 bases). CDR1 and CDR2 (germline): SGHRS, YFSETQ. V was cut by 4 bases and J by 4 bases, with 17 bases left in between. The CDR3 has 16 residues.

This clone has a handful of counts. The chain employs TRBV29-1 and TRBJ1-3; D is possibly TRBD1 (6 bases). From germline, CDR1 is SQVTM and CDR2 ANQGSEA. V was clipped by 7 bases and J by 0 bases, with 10 bases between them. This CDR3 is 13 amino acids long. CDR3 region: CSAGQSSGNTIYF. The CDR3 DNA follows: TGCAGCGCCGGACAGAGCTCTGGAAACACCATATATTTT.

CDR3 loop: CASSFQRGSTDTQYF. Written as DNA, the CDR3 is TGTGCCAGCAGCTTCCAGCGGGGGAGCACAGATACGCAGTATTTT. V gene TRBV7-3 combines with J gene TRBJ2-3; 8 nucleotides match TRBD2. There are 15 residues in the CDR3. V lost 3 bases, J lost 0 bases, and 2 bases stayed unmatched. CDR1 is SGHTA and CDR2 is FQGTGA in the germline V gene.